Listed here is a single T cell receptor (beta chain). What it recognizes is unknown. The sample originates from a study of T cell responses to AZD1222 COVID-19 vaccine. Study observations and caveats: Spike-specific TCR breadth and depth went up after people got two AZD1222 doses. Seropositive at baseline were only a handful of AZD1222 recipients. Nearly half of spike-specific TCRs reportedly target unmutated variant regions. Repertoire sampling was restricted to post-peak T cell response timepoints.

Using immunoSEQ multiplex PCR, the repertoire was profiled, and TCRdb retains in-frame clones only, with some absent. The sample carries some 190,000 clones, about 93% recorded once. This material consisted of peripheral blood, taken 28 days after the second AZD1222 dose. The source of this sequence is an adult who received the AZD1222 COVID-19 vaccine.

In nucleotides, the CDR3 is TGCGCCAGCAGCCAAACTGAGGGTGCAACTAATGAAAAACTGTTTTTT. Protein product: CASSQTEGATNEKLFF. The gene calls are TRBV4-3 and TRBJ1-4; D gene unclear. CDR1 and CDR2 (germline): LGHNA, YSLEER. The V and J ends lost 2 bases and 0 bases respectively, with 10 bases between them. The CDR3 length is 16 residues.